This TCR beta chain was recovered during a study of blood T cells in healthy people across ages (dated by TCRdb to the mid-2010s). A note on the overall study: Template switching captured roughly one uniquely barcoded TCR beta cDNA molecule per two T cells in model experiments. Using the same blood draw, the study looked at two additional independent replicas of 1 million unique cDNA reads for two donors, one aged 18 to 30 and the other aged 80 or older. Donors of different ages were randomly distributed across sequencing lanes to avoid experimental bias. The donors were split into four age groups: young (average around 17 years), middle-aged (roughly 39), aged (approximately 60) and long-lived (approximately 80). The study measured age-related changes in TCR beta repertoire diversity using deep sequencing normalized with unique cDNA molecular identifiers.

Library preparation employed 5' RACE. Sequencing used an Illumina HiSeq 2500. A second roughly 6 to 11 cycle PCR used a sample-barcoded 5' primer and a J-beta primer mix. Each TCR beta cDNA molecule received a unique molecular identifier from a template-switch 5' adaptor carrying 12 random nucleotides. Each sample yielded at least 2.5 million CDR3-containing paired-end reads. First-strand cDNA was synthesized from all RNA with the Mint cDNA synthesis kit, primed by a TRBC-specific oligonucleotide. Following uracil-DNA glycosylase treatment, a first 18-cycle PCR with universal primers M1SS and BC2_uni_R was performed on all cDNA. In the original analysis: For normalization, 1 million high-quality reads, each with a distinct molecular identifier, were randomly selected from each sample. Instead of being binned into consensus sequences, reads with shared molecular identifiers were discarded. MiTCR, run with a Q25 quality threshold and the strictest error-elimination algorithm, handled CDR3 identification, clonotype clustering and error correction. A nonparametric unseen species model with Euler transformation was used to estimate a lower bound on total TCR beta diversity. The public reads were reanalyzed by TCRdb: fastp trimming at Q25, MiXCR alignment, in-frame beta chains only. Here each entry gathers all rows of one CDR3 protein and keeps the most common genes and DNA. TCRdb, not the authors, supplied the V and J calls. For this sample there are 700,000 to 950,000 distinct CDR3 sequences; roughly two fifths appear just once. Together, the top ten hold approximately 22% of the sample.

This clonotype came up a few times. No antigen is known for it. No qualities accompany the bases; no much larger clone lies one base away. Systemically healthy Caucasian individuals from Russia, around 38 in total and aged about 6 to 90 years, were included as donors. Each donor gave roughly 11 milliliters of peripheral blood, drawn into EDTA-treated Vacutainer tubes. Ficoll-Paque density-gradient centrifugation was used to isolate PBMCs, with at least 6.5 million per sample. Total RNA, at least 6 micrograms per sample, was extracted from PBMCs with Trizol reagent. Naive CD45RAhigh/CD27high T cell percentages were measured by flow cytometry on a PBMC aliquot from every donor. Study-level results and caveats: Bulk unsorted PBMC profiling prevented conclusive comparison of naive and antigen-experienced compartments. Because donor CMV infection status was unknown, age-related changes in expanded clonotypes were potentially confounded. Observed TCR beta diversity per million T cells fell roughly linearly with age, and a significant reduction was already apparent by age roughly 40. Estimates of total diversity based on one million sequenced T cells were regarded as lower bounds and as underestimates. Compared with the aged group, the long-lived group had more naive CD4+ T cells, fewer expanded clones and increased TCR diversity, suggesting age selection. Observed TCR beta diversity correlated strongly with the percentage of naive T cells measured by flow cytometry.

Sample: blood. The sequence was obtained from a woman aged 55-69 years in good health.

CDR3 sequence: CASSLGQGAQPQHF. The bases read TGTGCCAGCAGCTTAGGGCAGGGGGCTCAGCCCCAGCATTTT. The V and J segments used are TRBV7-2 and TRBJ1-5; TRBD1 aligns with 8 central bases. According to the germline V gene, CDR1 reads SGHTA and CDR2 reads FQGNSA. V is pruned by 1 base and J by 6 bases, leaving 2 bases of the junction without a gene match. Measured from the cysteine to the phenylalanine, the CDR3 is 14 residues long. Only the CDR3 portion is preserved as DNA: 42 bases, with reading frame beginning at the first base.